This T cell receptor beta chain was captured by sequencing in a study of blood T cell repertoires in COVID-19. Across the whole study: Some COVID-19 samples were acute and others convalescent; all came from the United States, Italy and Spain. T cells, B-cell-depleted T cells, or PBMCs supplied cDNA or gDNA.

CDR3 length: 15 amino acids. The V end was cut by 5 bases, the J end by 6 bases, with 17 bases between. Germline V gives CDR1 MNHEY, CDR2 SVGEGT. The protocol was immunoSEQ multiplex PCR, while the TCRdb copy is restricted to in-frame clones and leaves out a portion. Of about 110,000 clones in the sample, around four fifths are singletons; the top ten hold 4% to 5%. This receptor was taken from a woman in her 70s with acute or convalescent COVID-19. This chain links TRBV6-2 or TRBV6-3 with TRBJ2-4, with D perhaps TRBD1 (6 bases). Sequencing was carried out using peripheral blood. Here the CDR3 reads CASSPSGARGNIQYF. The CDR3 DNA follows: TGTGCCAGCAGTCCCTCAGGCGCCAGGGGAAACATTCAGTACTTC.